This TCR beta chain was profiled in a study of cytomegalovirus exposure and HLA in healthy donors. Study-level points and caveats: In vitro data verified a few CMV-associated chains as specific for CMV antigens. The likely explanation for a cluster of highly shared sequence variants was sequencing artifact. Later analysis associated a missense DCLRE1C variant with TCR beta V- and J-gene trimming.

From germline, CDR1 is SGHTA and CDR2 FQGNSA. This CDR3 is 11 amino acids long. Trimming left V 5 bases short and J 2 bases short, with 4 bases between. Donors were ostensibly healthy at sampling, although undocumented immune exposures were probable. As regards this clone: Its antigen is as yet unknown.

Use of 60 Vbeta and 13 Jbeta primers characterized the PCR. Repertoires were generated with immunoSEQ multiplex PCR, while TCRdb's copy carries only in-frame clones and drops some. Here the sample spans about 120,000 clones, 79% being singletons. The gene calls are TRBV7-2 and TRBJ2-7; D is uncertain. This TCR came from a man younger than 45 in good health and CMV-seropositive. Input material: PBMCs. The CDR3 nucleotides read TGTGCCAGCAGCCTAACCTACGAGCAGTACTTC. Translation gives CASSLTYEQYF.